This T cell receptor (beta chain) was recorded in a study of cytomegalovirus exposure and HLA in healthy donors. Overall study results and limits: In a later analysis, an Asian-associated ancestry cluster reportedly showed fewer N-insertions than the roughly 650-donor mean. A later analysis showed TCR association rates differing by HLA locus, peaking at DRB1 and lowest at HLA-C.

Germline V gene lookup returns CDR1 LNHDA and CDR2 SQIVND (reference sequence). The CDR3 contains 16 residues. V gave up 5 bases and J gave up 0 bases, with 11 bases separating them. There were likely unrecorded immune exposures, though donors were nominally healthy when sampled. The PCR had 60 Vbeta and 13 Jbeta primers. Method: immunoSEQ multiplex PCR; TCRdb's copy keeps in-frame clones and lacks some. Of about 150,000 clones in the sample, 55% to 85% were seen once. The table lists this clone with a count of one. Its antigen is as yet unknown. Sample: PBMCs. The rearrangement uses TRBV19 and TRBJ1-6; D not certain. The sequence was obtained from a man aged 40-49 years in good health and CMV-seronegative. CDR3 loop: CASSPRHFSYNSPLHF. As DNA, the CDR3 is TGTGCCAGTAGTCCCCGACACTTCTCCTATAATTCACCCCTCCACTTT. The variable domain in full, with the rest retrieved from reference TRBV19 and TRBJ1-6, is DGGITQSPKYLFRKEGQNVTLSCEQNLNHDAMYWYRQDPGQGLRLIYYSQIVNDFQKGDIAEGYSVSREKKESFPLTVTSAQKNPTAFYLCASSPRHFSYNSPLHFGNGTRLTVT.